This T cell receptor (beta chain) was sequenced for a study of blood T cells in healthy people across ages. This clonotype came up a few times. Its matching antigen is unknown. A sample-barcoded 5' primer and a J-beta primer mix were used in a second PCR of roughly 6 to 11 cycles. Each cDNA molecule, via a template-switch adaptor with 12 random nucleotides, was tagged. MiXCR was run by TCRdb on the 5' RACE reads, yielding one entry per CDR3 protein. Altogether roughly 800,000 distinct CDR3 sequences are present, about 53% being singletons, with the ten largest covering roughly two fifths. In terms of origin and age, donors were healthy Caucasian individuals from Russia aged about 6 to 95. CDR3 length: 16 amino acids. The ends lost 5 bases at V and 0 bases at J; junction bases unmatched: 13. CDR1 is DFQATT, CDR2 SNEGSKA, per germline (reference sequence). Notes on the study in general: Naive and antigen-experienced cells were not separated, limiting conclusive comparison. From one million sequenced T cells, diversity estimates were lower bounds.

Material: blood. The TCR comes from a man at least 80 years old in good health. The gene calls are TRBV20-1 and TRBJ2-7; TRBD1 aligns across 7 bases. In nucleotides, the CDR3 is TGCAGTGCTGCCCCCCCGAGGGCAGGGGGCTCCTACGAGCAGTACTTC. The encoded protein is CSAAPPRAGGSYEQYF.